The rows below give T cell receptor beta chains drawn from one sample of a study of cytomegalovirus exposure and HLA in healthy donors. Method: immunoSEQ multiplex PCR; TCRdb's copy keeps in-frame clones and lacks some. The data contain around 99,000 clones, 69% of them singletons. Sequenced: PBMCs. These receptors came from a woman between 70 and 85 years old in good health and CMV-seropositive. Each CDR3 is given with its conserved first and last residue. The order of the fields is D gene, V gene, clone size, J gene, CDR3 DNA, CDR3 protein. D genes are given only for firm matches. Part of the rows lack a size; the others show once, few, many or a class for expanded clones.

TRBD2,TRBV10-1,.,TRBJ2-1,TGCGCCAGCAGTGGGTTAGCGGGGGGGGACTACAATGAGCAGTTCTTC,CASSGLAGGDYNEQFF
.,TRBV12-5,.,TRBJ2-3,TGTGCTAGTGGTTTGGACAGGACAGATACGCAGTATTTT,CASGLDRTDTQYF
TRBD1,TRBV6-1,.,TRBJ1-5,TGTGCCAGCAGTAGGACAGGGGGCATTTATCAGCCCCAGCATTTT,CASSRTGGIYQPQHF
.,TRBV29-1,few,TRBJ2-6,TGCAGCGTTGAGAGTGGGGCCAACGTCCTGACTTTC,CSVESGANVLTF
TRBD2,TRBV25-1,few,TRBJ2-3,TGTGCCAGCAGTGCCACTAGCGGAACTTACACAGATACGCAGTATTTT,CASSATSGTYTDTQYF
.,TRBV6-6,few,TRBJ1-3,TGTGCCAGCAGGGACAGTGCCTCTGGAAACACCATATATTTT,CASRDSASGNTIYF
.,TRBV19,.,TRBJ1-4,TGTGCCAGTAGCCCAGGGGAAGCAACTAATGAAAAACTGTTTTTT,CASSPGEATNEKLFF
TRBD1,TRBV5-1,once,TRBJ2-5,TGCGCCAGCAGACTCTTTGAGACAGGGGATCGGGCCCAGTACTTC,CASRLFETGDRAQYF
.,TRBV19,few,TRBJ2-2,TGTGCCAGTAGTATCCCCACGAACACCGGGGAGCTGTTTTTT,CASSIPTNTGELFF
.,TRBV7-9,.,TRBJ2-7,TGTGCCAGCAGCTTCGGACACAGCTACGAGCAGTACTTC,CASSFGHSYEQYF
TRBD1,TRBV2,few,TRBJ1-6,TGTGCCAGCAGTGACCGTGGACAGGGGGTTTCACCCCTCCACTTT,CASSDRGQGVSPLHF
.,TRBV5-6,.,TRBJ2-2,TGTGCCAGCAGACCCCAGGTTGGGCCCGGGGAGCTGTTTTTT,CASRPQVGPGELFF
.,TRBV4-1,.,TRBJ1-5,TGCGCCAGCAGCCAAGTATCCGGTTTTACTCAGCCCCAGCATTTT,CASSQVSGFTQPQHF
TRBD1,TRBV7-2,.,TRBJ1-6,TGTGCCAGCGCGGGACAGAATAATTCACCCCTCCACTTT,CASAGQNNSPLHF
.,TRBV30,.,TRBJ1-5,TGTGCCTGGAGTGTAGCAGGTGATCAGCCCCAGCATTTT,CAWSVAGDQPQHF
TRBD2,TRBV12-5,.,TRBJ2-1,TGTGCTAGTGGTTTGGTACCAGCGGGGGCCTACAATGAGCAGTTCTTC,CASGLVPAGAYNEQFF
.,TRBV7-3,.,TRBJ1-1,TGTGCCAGCAGCTTAGCGGGTGTGAACACTGAAGCTTTCTTT,CASSLAGVNTEAFF
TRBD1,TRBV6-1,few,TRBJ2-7,TGTGCCAGCAGACGAGGGACAGGGTTCTCCTACGAGCAGTACTTC,CASRRGTGFSYEQYF
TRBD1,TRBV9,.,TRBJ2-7,TGTGCCAGCAGCACCCAGGGGGACCCAGCCTACGAGCAGTACTTC,CASSTQGDPAYEQYF
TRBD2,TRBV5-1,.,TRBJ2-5,TGCGCCAGCAGCCCCCAAACTAGCGATACCACTAAAGAGACCCAGTACTTC,CASSPQTSDTTKETQYF
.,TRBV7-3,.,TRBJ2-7,TGTGCCAGCAGCTTAGGGCAGGGATTGGGGGAGCAGTACTTC,CASSLGQGLGEQYF
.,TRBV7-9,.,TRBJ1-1,TGTGCCAGCAGCTCCCCCTACAGGGTTAACACTGAAGCTTTCTTT,CASSSPYRVNTEAFF
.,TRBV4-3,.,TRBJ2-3,TGCGCCAGCAGCCAAGAAACGGGGTGGGATACGCAGTATTTT,CASSQETGWDTQYF
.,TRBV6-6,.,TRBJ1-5,TGTGCCAGCAGCGTAGGGGGAGTTAGCAATCAGCCCCAGCATTTT,CASSVGGVSNQPQHF
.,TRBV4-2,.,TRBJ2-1,TGTGCCAGCAGCCAAGATCCGGAGGGGGGGACTGTTAATGAGCAGTTCTTC,CASSQDPEGGTVNEQFF
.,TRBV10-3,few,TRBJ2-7,TGTGCCATCAGTGAGGGGCAGTCCTACGAGCAGTACTTC,CAISEGQSYEQYF
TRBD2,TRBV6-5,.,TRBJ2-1,TGTGCCAGCAGCTCGGGAGGAGCGGGGGAAGATGAGCAGTTCTTC,CASSSGGAGEDEQFF
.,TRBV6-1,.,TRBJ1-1,TGTGCCAGCCGGGACAACCAACGGAACACTGAAGCTTTCTTT,CASRDNQRNTEAFF
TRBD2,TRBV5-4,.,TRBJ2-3,TGTGCCAGCAGCTCAGGGACTAGCGGGGCACTAGATACGCAGTATTTT,CASSSGTSGALDTQYF
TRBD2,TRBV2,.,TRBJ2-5,TGTGCCAGCAGAGCCAGCGGGGTGGGTGAGACCCAGTACTTC,CASRASGVGETQYF
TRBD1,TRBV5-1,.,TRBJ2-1,TGCGCCAGCAGCATCCTCCAGGGGGCTGGGTCCTACAATGAGCAGTTCTTC,CASSILQGAGSYNEQFF
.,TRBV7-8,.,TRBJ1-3,TGTGCCAGCAGCCCTCGAGGAATCTCTGGAAACACCATATATTTT,CASSPRGISGNTIYF
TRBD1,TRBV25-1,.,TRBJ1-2,TGTGCCAGCAGTGGGGGACAGGGACCCTATGGCTACACCTTC,CASSGGQGPYGYTF
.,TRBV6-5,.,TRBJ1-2,TGTGCCAGCAGTTATTCCAAGATATCTAAGGGCTACACCTTC,CASSYSKISKGYTF
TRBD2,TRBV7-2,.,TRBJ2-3,TGTGCCAGCAGCTTAGTGCCTAGCGGGGGGGCTATGCCAGATACGCAGTATTTT,CASSLVPSGGAMPDTQYF
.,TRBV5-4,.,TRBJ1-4,TGTGCCAGCAGCCCCGGACATTCAGCAACTAATGAAAAACTGTTTTTT,CASSPGHSATNEKLFF
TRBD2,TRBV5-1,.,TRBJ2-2,TGCGCCAGCAGCTTGTTCCTAGCGGGGGACACCGGGGAGCTGTTTTTT,CASSLFLAGDTGELFF
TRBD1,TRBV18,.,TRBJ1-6,TGTGCCAGCTCCCAGGGGGCCGATTCACCCCTCCACTTT,CASSQGADSPLHF
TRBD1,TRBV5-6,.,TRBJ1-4,TGTGCCAGCAGCAGGGGACAGGTGGATGAAAAACTGTTTTTT,CASSRGQVDEKLFF
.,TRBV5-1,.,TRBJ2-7,TGCGCCAGCAGTTTTCGGACTTCCTACGAGCAGTACTTC,CASSFRTSYEQYF
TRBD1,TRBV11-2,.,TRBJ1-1,TGTGCCAGCAGCTCCAACCCAGGGACAGCCCGTAACACTGAAGCTTTCTTT,CASSSNPGTARNTEAFF
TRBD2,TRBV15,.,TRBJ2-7,TGTGCCACCAGCAGAGACCGACTAGCGGGGGGTTACGAGCAGTACTTC,CATSRDRLAGGYEQYF
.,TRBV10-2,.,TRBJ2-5,TGCGCCAGCAGTGAGATCTCCTATGAGACCCAGTACTTC,CASSEISYETQYF
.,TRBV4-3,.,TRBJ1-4,TGCGCCAGCAGCACAGATGCCTTCTCTGGAAAACTGTTTTTT,CASSTDAFSGKLFF
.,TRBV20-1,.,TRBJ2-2,TGCAGTGCTCCCCTAGGCCGGGAGCTGTTTTTT,CSAPLGRELFF
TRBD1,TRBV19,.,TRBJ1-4,TGTGCCAGTAGGTACCTAGGACAGGGAAATGAAAAACTGTTTTTT,CASRYLGQGNEKLFF
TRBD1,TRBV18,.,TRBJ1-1,TGTGCCAGCTCGGCCCGGGACAGGGGAGGGTACACTGAAGCTTTCTTT,CASSARDRGGYTEAFF
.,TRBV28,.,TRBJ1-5,TGTGCCAGCAGTTTACTTCGGGGAGTAGGAAATCAGCCCCAGCATTTT,CASSLLRGVGNQPQHF
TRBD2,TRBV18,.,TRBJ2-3,TGTGCCAGCACTGGACTAGCGATGGATACGCAGTATTTT,CASTGLAMDTQYF
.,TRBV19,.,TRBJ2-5,TGTGCCAGTAGTCCCGGGGTGGAGACCCAGTACTTC,CASSPGVETQYF
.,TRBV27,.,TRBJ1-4,TGTGCCAGCAGTATTAGGGCGGGCACTAATGAAAAACTGTTTTTT,CASSIRAGTNEKLFF
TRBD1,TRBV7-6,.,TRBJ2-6,TGTGCCAGCAGCTTCCCGACAGGGACTGGGGCCAACGTCCTGACTTTC,CASSFPTGTGANVLTF
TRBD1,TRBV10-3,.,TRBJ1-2,TGTGCCATCAAGGGACAGGGGGACTATGGCTACACCTTC,CAIKGQGDYGYTF
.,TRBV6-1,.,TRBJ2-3,TGTGCCAGCAGTGAAGCCTTTAGCACAGATACGCAGTATTTT,CASSEAFSTDTQYF